The rows below give T cell receptor beta chains drawn from one sample of a study of T cell responses to AZD1222 COVID-19 vaccine. TCRdb's table, derived via immunoSEQ multiplex PCR, lists solely in-frame clones and lacks some. The data show 110,000 to 150,000 clones, with around 90% seen just once and about 1.9% held by the top ten. Source: peripheral blood, taken on day 0 of AZD1222 vaccination. Receptors were obtained from an adult in good health. The CDR3 runs from the conserved cysteine through the conserved F or W. The order of the fields is D gene, V gene, clone size, CDR3 protein. A D gene is named only where the DNA matches it firmly. Size is omitted from some rows. Given values are once, few, many or a class for expanded clones.

-	TRBV7-8	-	CASSRDRPHYGYTF
TRBD1	TRBV4-2	-	CASSLSTGGRLYEQYF
TRBD1	TRBV19	once	CASSPWTGYMDEQFF
-	TRBV10-3	-	CAISEFGGETQYF
-	TRBV14	-	CASSLAGYNEQFF
-	TRBV19	-	CASSPPGDTEAFF
TRBD1	TRBV7-2	once	CASSLAGTGYEQYF
-	TRBV12-3/TRBV12-4	-	CASSDNTGELFF
-	TRBV11-2	once	CASSLVRNTGELFF
-	TRBV5-1	-	CASSLAISGNTIYF
TRBD1	TRBV4-2	-	CASGGTGIAPLHF
-	TRBV5-6	-	CASSFPSGGYTF
TRBD1	TRBV19	-	CASSITGGSYNEQFF
-	TRBV7-2	-	CASSLGYVSFSGNTIYF
TRBD2	TRBV7-8	-	CASSLETVAPGLAAYNEQFF
-	TRBV5-1	-	CASSLEVFTYEQYF
TRBD2	TRBV5-6	-	CASSLAGGISPYEQYF
TRBD1	TRBV29-1	-	CSVVRGLKQYF
TRBD1	TRBV6-1	-	CASSVTQGASAGELFF
TRBD2	TRBV19	once	CASSIGAGGTDTQYF